This T cell receptor (beta chain) was identified in a study of cytomegalovirus exposure and HLA in healthy donors. Overall study results and limits: Cytomegalovirus association was assigned to more than 150 TCR beta chains. More clonal expansion characterized HLA-associated TCR beta chains than equally common others in a later analysis.

PCR primers comprised 60 Vbeta and 13 Jbeta primers. In the original analysis: In a later analysis, about 11 million of 75 million to 85 million unique beta chains occurred in at least two donors. The method was immunoSEQ multiplex PCR; TCRdb's version includes in-frame clones alone and lacks a portion of them. Clone size and the V and J calls come from that table; the DNA yielded D and trimming. The sample has about 160,000 clones, 60% to 85% seen once. The V end was cut by 4 bases, the J end by 3 bases, with 10 bases between. Germline CDR1 and CDR2: SNHLY and FYNNEI. The CDR3 is made up of 15 amino acids. Samples came from healthy bone marrow donors. About this clone itself: Its antigen is unidentified.

Sequences were obtained from PBMCs. The chain joins TRBV2 to TRBJ2-6, with TRBD1 as a possible D gene (5 bases). This sequence originates from a man aged 45-65 years in good health and CMV-seropositive. CDR3 loop: CASSVDSYGANVLTF. The CDR3 nucleotides are TGTGCCAGCAGTGTCGACAGTTATGGGGCCAACGTCCTGACTTTC.